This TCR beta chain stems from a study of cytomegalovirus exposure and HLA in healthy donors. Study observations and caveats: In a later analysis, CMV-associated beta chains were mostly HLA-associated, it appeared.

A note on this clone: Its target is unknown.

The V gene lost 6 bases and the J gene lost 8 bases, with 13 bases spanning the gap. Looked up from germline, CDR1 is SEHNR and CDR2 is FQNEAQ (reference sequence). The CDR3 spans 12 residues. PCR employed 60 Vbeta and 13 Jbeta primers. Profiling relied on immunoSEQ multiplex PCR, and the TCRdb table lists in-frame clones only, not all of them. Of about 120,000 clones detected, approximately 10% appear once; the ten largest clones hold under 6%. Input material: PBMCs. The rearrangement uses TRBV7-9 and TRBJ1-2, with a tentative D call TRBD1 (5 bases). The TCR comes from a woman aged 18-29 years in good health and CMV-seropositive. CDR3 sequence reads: CASRRGLRGYTF. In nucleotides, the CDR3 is TGTGCCAGCAGAAGGGGTCTACGGGGCTACACCTTC.